This TCR beta chain was captured by sequencing in a study of OX40 agonist ivuxolimab in advanced cancers. At the level of the study: Every 2 weeks, ivuxolimab was infused into the patients intravenously at between 0.01 and 10 mg/kg. The study's findings and limits: Researchers report that CD8+ T cells had, on average, more expanded clones than CD4+. Both CD4+ and CD8+ T cell populations in blood had undergone clonal expansion by week 6 at 0.1 to 3.0 mg/kg.

Assay used: immunoSEQ multiplex PCR; TCRdb lists only in-frame clones, some missing. The sample has some 40,000 clones, about 90% seen once. Notes on this clone: Its antigen is unidentified.

This material consisted of CD4+ or CD8+ T cells sorted from blood, taken in a trial of the OX40 agonist ivuxolimab. This sequence originates from an adult with an advanced solid tumor such as melanoma, head and neck, liver or kidney cancer.

CDR3 sequence: CATRRQGVYNEQFF. The CDR3, as DNA: TGTGCCACCCGTCGACAGGGGGTATACAATGAGCAGTTCTTC. The J gene is TRBJ2-1, the V gene TRBV15, with TRBD1 matching 9 bases. V was clipped by 8 bases and J by 4 bases; unmatched bases: 6. This CDR3 spans 14 amino acids. Looked up from germline, CDR1 is LNHNV and CDR2 is YYDKDF (reference sequence). Looking up the rest from reference TRBV15 and TRBJ2-1 gives the full variable domain: DAMVIQNPRYQVTQFGKPVTLSCSQTLNHNVMYWYQQKSSQAPKLLFHYYDKDFNNEADTPDNFQSRRPNTSFCFLDIRSPGLGDTAMYLCATRRQGVYNEQFFGPGTRLTVL.